These 3 T cell receptor beta chains came from one sample sequenced in a study of blood T cell repertoires in COVID-19. Libraries were prepared by immunoSEQ multiplex PCR; TCRdb keeps only in-frame clonotypes and omits some of them. The data contain under 250,000 clones, around nine tenths of them singletons. Sequencing was carried out using peripheral blood. These receptors were collected from a woman in her sixties or seventies who had recovered from COVID-19.

The rearrangement joins TRBV9 to TRBJ2-1; 7 nucleotides match TRBD2. The CDR3 is 16 amino acids. Trimming cost V 4 bases and J 9 bases; bases outside gene matches: 16. Germline CDR1 SGDLS, CDR2 YYNGEE. DNA of the CDR3: TGTGCCAGCAGCCTCTCCGGACTAGTGGGAAGCGGTGAGCAGTTCTTC. Translated, it gives CASSLSGLVGSGEQFF.

The chain combines TRBV9 with TRBJ2-3; D may be TRBD1 (5 bases). CDR1 is SGDLS, CDR2 YYNGEE, per germline. V was clipped by 3 bases and J by 0 bases, with 14 bases between them. The CDR3 has 16 amino acids. The CDR3 DNA sequence: TGTGCCAGCAGCGACGACAGAGCCCGTAGCACAGATACGCAGTATTTT. Protein product: CASSDDRARSTDTQYF.

V usage is TRBV7-3 and J usage is TRBJ2-1; 7 bases are shared with TRBD2. Germline CDR1 reads SGHTA; CDR2 reads FQGTGA. This CDR3 has 14 amino acids. Germline trimming cut 5 bases from V and 4 bases from J; bases unmatched to any gene: 5. The CDR3 nucleotides are TGTGCCAGCAGCACGGGGACTAATTACAATGAGCAGTTCTTC. It specifies CASSTGTNYNEQFF.